This T cell receptor beta chain came from a study of T cells in Graves' hyperthyroidism and ophthalmopathy. Under 3 months was the duration of disease in ophthalmopathy patients, who also had a Clinical Activity Score of at least 3 and a NOSPECS grade of at least 4. Lactation, pregnancy, other autoimmune disease or uncontrolled infection led to exclusion of patients. Diagnoses were established using clinical symptoms, serum thyroxine and TRAb, thyroid ultrasound and orbital computed tomography. Out of over 7.5 ml of fresh peripheral blood came the PBMCs. This clonotype occurred once. RNA transcripts were the template for amplifying TCR beta CDR3 regions. With the HTBI primer set, the TCR CDR3 went through a first round of RT-PCR. MiXCR, applied by TCRdb to the multiplex PCR reads, yields one record per CDR3 protein. The sample has 300,000 to 350,000 distinct CDR3 sequences, around a sixth seen once.

Germline V gene lookup returns CDR1 DFQATT and CDR2 SNEGSKA (reference sequence). The germline V and J ends were trimmed by 5 bases and 3 bases, with 17 bases remaining between them. The CDR3 spans 14 residues. The material sequenced was blood. This chain joins TRBV20-1 and TRBJ2-7; D is perhaps TRBD2 (5 bases). The sequence derives from a woman in her 40s with Graves' ophthalmopathy. The CDR3 loop is CSAPHSATLYEQYF. The CDR3 coding sequence is TGCAGTGCTCCTCATAGCGCTACCCTCTACGAGCAGTACTTC.